This TCR beta chain came from a study of T cell responses to AZD1222 COVID-19 vaccine. Concerning this clone: The antigen is undetermined.

Study-wide results and limits: Among AZD1222 vaccinees, only six or seven were seropositive at baseline. Elevations in Spike-specific TCR breadth and depth followed administration of two AZD1222 doses.

TCRdb's table, derived via immunoSEQ multiplex PCR, lists solely in-frame clones and lacks some. The repertoire includes 150,000 to 200,000 clones, 92% of them detected once, and less than 1.5% sits in the top ten. V lost 2 bases to trimming and J lost 7 bases, with 11 bases between them. The germline V gene has CDR1 MGHDK and CDR2 SYGVNS. This CDR3 has 13 residues. The chain links TRBV25-1 to TRBJ1-2; D is undetermined. The sequence derives from an adult in good health. Sequenced material: peripheral blood, taken on day 0 of AZD1222 vaccination. The CDR3: CASSETGVRGYTF. In nucleotides, the CDR3 is TGTGCCAGCAGTGAAACTGGCGTCCGTGGCTACACCTTC.